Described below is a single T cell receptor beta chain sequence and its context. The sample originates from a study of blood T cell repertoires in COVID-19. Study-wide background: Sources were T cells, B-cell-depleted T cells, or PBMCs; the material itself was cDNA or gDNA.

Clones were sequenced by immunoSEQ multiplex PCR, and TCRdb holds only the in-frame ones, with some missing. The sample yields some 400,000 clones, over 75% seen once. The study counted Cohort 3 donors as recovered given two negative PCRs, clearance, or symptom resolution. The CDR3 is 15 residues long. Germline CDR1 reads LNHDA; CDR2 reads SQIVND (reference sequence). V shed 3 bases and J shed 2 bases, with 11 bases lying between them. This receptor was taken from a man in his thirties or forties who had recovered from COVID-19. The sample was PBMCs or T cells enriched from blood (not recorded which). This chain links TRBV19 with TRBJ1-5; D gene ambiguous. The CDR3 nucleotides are TGTGCCAGTAGTATGTTGGGGAGAGGCAATCAGCCCCAGCATTTT. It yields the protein CASSMLGRGNQPQHF.